Sequencing of this TCR beta chain was carried out in a study of cytomegalovirus exposure and HLA in healthy donors. The PCR used 60 Vbeta and 13 Jbeta primers. Clones were read by immunoSEQ multiplex PCR, and TCRdb kept only the in-frame ones, dropping some. The sample includes around 91,000 clones, 78% of them seen just once. V lost 6 bases and J lost 0; bases outside the gene matches: 4. CDR1 is MNHEY, CDR2 SMNVEV, per germline (reference sequence). The CDR3 spans 15 residues. General study points: Most observed TCR sequences were rare, whereas some public TCRs were detected in many donors. Follow-up analysis found HLA locus-dependent TCR association rates, highest for DRB1 and lowest for HLA-C.

Regarding this clone: The antigen is unknown.

The J gene is TRBJ1-1, the V gene TRBV27, with TRBD1 identical over 10 bases. The sample taken for sequencing was PBMCs. This receptor was identified in a woman between 40 and 55 years old in good health and CMV-seropositive. The CDR3 loop is CASRGQGFMNTEAFF. In nucleotides, the CDR3 is TGTGCCAGCAGGGGACAGGGGTTTATGAACACTGAAGCTTTCTTT.